The T cell receptor beta chain described here comes from a study of cytomegalovirus exposure and HLA in healthy donors. Trimming cost V 6 bases and J 7 bases, with 15 bases left between them. This CDR3 comprises 13 residues. Germline CDR1 reads SNHLY; CDR2 reads FYNNEI. For this clone: Its matching antigen is unknown.

Study-wide results and limits: Most TCR sequences showed up rarely, but some public TCRs showed up in many donors. In an earlier analysis, about 87% or about 30%: the productive usage of most TCR beta V segments.

The PCR had 60 Vbeta and 13 Jbeta primers. Clones were read by immunoSEQ multiplex PCR, and TCRdb kept only the in-frame ones, dropping some. The sample comprises approximately 180,000 clones, 77% of which are singletons, and roughly 3.5% rests with the top ten. The material sequenced was PBMCs. This sequence joins TRBV2 and TRBJ1-1; maybe TRBD1 (5 bases). This clonotype was sampled from a woman aged 55-75 years in good health and CMV-seropositive. CDR3 bases: TGTGCCAGCAGCGTCCGGGGGGAGGGTGAAGCTTTCTTT. This sequence encodes CASSVRGEGEAFF.